This TCR beta chain came from a study of cytomegalovirus exposure and HLA in healthy donors. Researchers ran the PCR with 60 Vbeta and 13 Jbeta primers. Sequenced by immunoSEQ multiplex PCR; TCRdb stores in-frame clones only, minus some. The sample yields fewer than 250,000 clones, approximately 80% seen once. Germline CDR1 reads KGHSH; CDR2 reads LQKENI. Trimming took 1 base from V and 2 from J; bases not matched to a gene: 5. The CDR3 extends over 16 amino acids. Study observations and caveats: Some V segments could not be told apart, so they were left out, TRBV6-2 and TRBV6-3 among them. After further analysis at a later stage, 17,000 or so TCR beta sequences were associated with HLA alleles at 0.05 false discovery rate.

Details on this clone: Its antigen is as yet unknown.

The sequenced sample consisted of PBMCs. This receptor was identified in a woman in her twenties or thirties in good health and CMV-seropositive. The J gene is TRBJ2-1, the V gene TRBV18, with TRBD2 matching over 7 bases. The CDR3 nucleotides are TGTGCCAGCTCACCACGGGCTAGCGGCGCCTACAATGAGCAGTTCTTC. Its protein is CASSPRASGAYNEQFF.